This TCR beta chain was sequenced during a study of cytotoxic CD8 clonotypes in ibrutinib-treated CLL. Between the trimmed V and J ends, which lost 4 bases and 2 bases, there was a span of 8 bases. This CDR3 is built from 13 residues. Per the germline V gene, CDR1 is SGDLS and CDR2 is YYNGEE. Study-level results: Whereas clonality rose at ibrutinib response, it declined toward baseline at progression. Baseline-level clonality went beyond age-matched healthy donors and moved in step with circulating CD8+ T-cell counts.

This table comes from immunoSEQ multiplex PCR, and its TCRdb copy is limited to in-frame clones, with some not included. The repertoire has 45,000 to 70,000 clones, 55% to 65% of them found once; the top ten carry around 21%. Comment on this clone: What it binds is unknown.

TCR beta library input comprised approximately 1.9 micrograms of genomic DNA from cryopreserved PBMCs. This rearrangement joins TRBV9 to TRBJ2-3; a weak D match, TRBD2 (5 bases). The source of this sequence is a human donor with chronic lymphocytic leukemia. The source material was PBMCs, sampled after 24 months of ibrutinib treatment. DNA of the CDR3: TGTGCCAGCAGCACTCGGGACACAGATACGCAGTATTTT. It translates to CASSTRDTDTQYF.